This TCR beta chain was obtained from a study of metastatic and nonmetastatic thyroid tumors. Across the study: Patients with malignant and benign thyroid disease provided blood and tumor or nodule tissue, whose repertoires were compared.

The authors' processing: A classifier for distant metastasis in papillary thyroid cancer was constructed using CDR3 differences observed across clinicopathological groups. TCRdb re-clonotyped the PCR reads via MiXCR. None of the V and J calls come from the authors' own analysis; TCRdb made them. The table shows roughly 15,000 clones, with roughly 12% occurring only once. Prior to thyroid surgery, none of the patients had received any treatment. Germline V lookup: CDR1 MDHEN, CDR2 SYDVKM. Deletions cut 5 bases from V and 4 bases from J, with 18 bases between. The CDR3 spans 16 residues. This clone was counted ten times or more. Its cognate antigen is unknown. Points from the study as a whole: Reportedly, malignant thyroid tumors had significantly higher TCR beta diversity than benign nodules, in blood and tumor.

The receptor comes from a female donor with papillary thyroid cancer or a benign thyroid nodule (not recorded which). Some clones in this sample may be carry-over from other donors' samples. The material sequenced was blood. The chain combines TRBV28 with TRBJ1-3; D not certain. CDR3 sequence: CASSPGSRSGGNTIYF. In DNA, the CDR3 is TGTGCCAGCAGTCCGGGCTCGCGTTCGGGCGGAAACACCATATATTTT.